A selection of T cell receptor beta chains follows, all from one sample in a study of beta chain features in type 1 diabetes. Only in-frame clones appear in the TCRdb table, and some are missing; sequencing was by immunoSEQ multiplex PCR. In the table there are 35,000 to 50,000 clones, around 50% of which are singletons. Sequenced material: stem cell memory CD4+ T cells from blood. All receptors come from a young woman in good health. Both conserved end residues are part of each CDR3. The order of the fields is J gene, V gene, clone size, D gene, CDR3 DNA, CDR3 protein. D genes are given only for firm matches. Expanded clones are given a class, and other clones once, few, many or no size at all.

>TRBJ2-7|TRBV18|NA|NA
TGTGCCAGCTCAAGTCTAGAGAACTACGAGCAGTACTTC
CASSSLENYEQYF
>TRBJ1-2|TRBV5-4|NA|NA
TGTGCCAGCAGCTTGGACAGTAACTATGGCTACACCTTC
CASSLDSNYGYTF
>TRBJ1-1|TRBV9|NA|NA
TGTGCCAGCAATAAGAACACTGAAGCTTTCTTT
CASNKNTEAFF
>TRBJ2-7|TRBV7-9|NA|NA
TGTGCCAGCAGTTTCAGTTGGTCCGAGCAGTACTTC
CASSFSWSEQYF
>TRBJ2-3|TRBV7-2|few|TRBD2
TGTGCCAGCAGCTCCCGCCTTAGCGGGGGGATCACAGATACGCAGTATTTT
CASSSRLSGGITDTQYF
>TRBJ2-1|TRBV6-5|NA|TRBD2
TGTGCCAGCACCCCCGGGACTACGTACAATGAGCAGTTCTTC
CASTPGTTYNEQFF
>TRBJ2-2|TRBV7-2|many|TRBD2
TGTGCCAGCAGCTTAGGGGCTAGCGGGAGTATATTATCCGGGGAGCTGTTTTTT
CASSLGASGSILSGELFF
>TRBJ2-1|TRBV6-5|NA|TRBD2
TGTGCCAGCAGTTCCAAACTTCGACTAGCGGACAATGAGCAGTTCTTC
CASSSKLRLADNEQFF
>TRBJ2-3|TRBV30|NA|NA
TGTGCCTGGAGGCAGGGGGGAGATACGCAGTATTTT
CAWRQGGDTQYF
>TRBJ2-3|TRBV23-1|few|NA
TGCGCCAGCAGTCAACCGGAAGACGACAGGCACCCAGCAGATACGCAGTATTTT
CASSQPEDDRHPADTQYF
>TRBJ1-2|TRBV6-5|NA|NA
TGTGCCAGCAGTTACTCTAACAGTCTGAACTATGGCTACACCTTC
CASSYSNSLNYGYTF
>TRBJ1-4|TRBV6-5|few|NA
TGTGCCAGCAGCCAGACAGCGTACAATGAAAAACTGTTTTTT
CASSQTAYNEKLFF
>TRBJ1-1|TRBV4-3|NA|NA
TGCGCCAGCAGCCAAGATTCGGGGGACACTGAAGCTTTCTTT
CASSQDSGDTEAFF
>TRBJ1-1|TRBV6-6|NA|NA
TGTGCCAGCAGTTACCACAGTAACACTGAAGCTTTCTTT
CASSYHSNTEAFF
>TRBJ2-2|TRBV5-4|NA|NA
TGTGCCAGCAGCTCGATGACAGGAGCCACCGGGGAGCTGTTTTTT
CASSSMTGATGELFF
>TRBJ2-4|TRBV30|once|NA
TGTGCCTGGAGTGTACTAGGCCTAGCCAAAAACATTCAGTACTTC
CAWSVLGLAKNIQYF
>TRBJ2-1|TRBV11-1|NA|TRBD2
TGTGCCAGCAGCTTGAGGCCTCGGGTAGCGGGAGGCAATGAGCAGTTCTTC
CASSLRPRVAGGNEQFF
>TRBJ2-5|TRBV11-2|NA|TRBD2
TGTGCCAGCAGCTCCCTCAGCGGGAGAGGATGGAAGGCCCAGTACTTC
CASSSLSGRGWKAQYF
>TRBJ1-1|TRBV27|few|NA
TGTGCCAGCAGTTTACAGGGCATGAACACTGAAGCTTTCTTT
CASSLQGMNTEAFF
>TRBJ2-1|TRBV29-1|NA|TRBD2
TGCAGCGTCGCTCGGACTAGCGGCAACAATGAGCAGTTCTTC
CSVARTSGNNEQFF
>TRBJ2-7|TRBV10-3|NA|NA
TGTGCCATCAGTGAAGAGGGTAGCTACGAGCAGTACTTC
CAISEEGSYEQYF
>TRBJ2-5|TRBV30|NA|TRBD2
TGTGCCTGGAGTACAGGACTAGCGGGAGGTTGGGAGACCCAGTACTTC
CAWSTGLAGGWETQYF
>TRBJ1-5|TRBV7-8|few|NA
TGTGCCAGCAGCTCCCGGACAGACAATCAGCCCCAGCATTTT
CASSSRTDNQPQHF
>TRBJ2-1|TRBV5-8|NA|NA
TGTGCCAGCAGCTTTAACAATGAGCAGTTCTTC
CASSFNNEQFF
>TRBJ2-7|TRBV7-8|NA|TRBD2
TGTGCCAGCAGCTTAGTAGCTAGCGGATCCAGCTCCTACGAGCAGTACTTC
CASSLVASGSSSYEQYF
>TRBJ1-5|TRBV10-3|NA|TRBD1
TGTGCCATCAGTGAGACGATTGGGACAGGGGGAAACCAGCCCCAGCATTTT
CAISETIGTGGNQPQHF
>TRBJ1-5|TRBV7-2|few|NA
TGTGCCAGCAGCTTAAGTGTCCAGGGCTATAGCAATCAGCCCCAGCATTTT
CASSLSVQGYSNQPQHF
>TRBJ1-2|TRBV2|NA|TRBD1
TGTGCCAGCAGTTTGACAGGGACGGATGGCTACACCTTC
CASSLTGTDGYTF
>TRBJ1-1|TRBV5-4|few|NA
TGTGCCAGCAGCTTAAAACAGAACACTGAAGCTTTCTTT
CASSLKQNTEAFF
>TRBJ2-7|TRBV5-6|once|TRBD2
TGTGCCAGCAGCTTGGGGACTAGCGGGAGTATTCGAGAGCAGTACTTC
CASSLGTSGSIREQYF
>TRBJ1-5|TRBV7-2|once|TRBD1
TGTGCCAGCAGCCCGCGACAGGGGAACAATCAGCCCCAGCATTTT
CASSPRQGNNQPQHF
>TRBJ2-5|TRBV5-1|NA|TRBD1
TGCGCCAGCAGCTTGAGTGGCAGGGGGCAAGAGACCCAGTACTTC
CASSLSGRGQETQYF
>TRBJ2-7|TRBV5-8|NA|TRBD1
TGTGCCAGCAGCGGGACAGGGGTCTTGTACGAGCAGTACTTC
CASSGTGVLYEQYF
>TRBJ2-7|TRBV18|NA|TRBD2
TGTGCCAGCTCACGGGCGGGAGGGAACGAGCAGTACTTC
CASSRAGGNEQYF
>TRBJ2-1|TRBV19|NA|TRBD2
TGTGCCAGTAGCCCCGGGGGGCGGGAGGATTGTAATGAGCAGTTCTTC
CASSPGGREDCNEQFF
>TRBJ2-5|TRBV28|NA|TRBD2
TGTGCCAGCAGTTTAAGGCTAGCGGGAGGAAGAGAGACCCAGTACTTC
CASSLRLAGGRETQYF
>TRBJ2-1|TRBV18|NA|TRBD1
TGTGCCAGCTCACAAGGGGACAGGGGCTCCTACAATGAGCAGTTCTTC
CASSQGDRGSYNEQFF
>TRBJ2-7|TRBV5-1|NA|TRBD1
TGCGCCAGCAGCCCCCCGGGACAGGGCACCCACGAGCAGTACTTC
CASSPPGQGTHEQYF
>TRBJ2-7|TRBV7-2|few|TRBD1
TGTGCCAGCACCTATCAGGTTGGGACCGGGACAGACAATTACGAGCAGTACTTC
CASTYQVGTGTDNYEQYF
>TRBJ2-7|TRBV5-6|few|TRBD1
TGTGCCAGCAGCAGCTCCGGGACAGGGTTTTTCTACGAGCAGTACTTC
CASSSSGTGFFYEQYF
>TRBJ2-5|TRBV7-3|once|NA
TGTGCCAGCAGCTTACTGGCCGCCGAGACCCAGTACTTC
CASSLLAAETQYF
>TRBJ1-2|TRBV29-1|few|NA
TGCAGCGTTGAAGACGCGGCTTACATTAATAACTATGGCTACACCTTC
CSVEDAAYINNYGYTF
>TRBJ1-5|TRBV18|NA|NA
TGTGCCAGCTCATCGCGCAACAGGGATCAGCCCCAGCATTTT
CASSSRNRDQPQHF
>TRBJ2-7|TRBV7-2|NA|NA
TGTGCCAGCAGCTTAAATAGTAATTGGTACGAGCAGTACTTC
CASSLNSNWYEQYF
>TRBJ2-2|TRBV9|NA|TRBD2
TGTGCCAGCAGCGTGACGGGGGGGAACACCGGGGAGCTGTTTTTT
CASSVTGGNTGELFF
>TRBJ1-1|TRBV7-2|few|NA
TGTGCCAGCAAAGCCAGGGTTGCTGAAGCTTTCTTT
CASKARVAEAFF